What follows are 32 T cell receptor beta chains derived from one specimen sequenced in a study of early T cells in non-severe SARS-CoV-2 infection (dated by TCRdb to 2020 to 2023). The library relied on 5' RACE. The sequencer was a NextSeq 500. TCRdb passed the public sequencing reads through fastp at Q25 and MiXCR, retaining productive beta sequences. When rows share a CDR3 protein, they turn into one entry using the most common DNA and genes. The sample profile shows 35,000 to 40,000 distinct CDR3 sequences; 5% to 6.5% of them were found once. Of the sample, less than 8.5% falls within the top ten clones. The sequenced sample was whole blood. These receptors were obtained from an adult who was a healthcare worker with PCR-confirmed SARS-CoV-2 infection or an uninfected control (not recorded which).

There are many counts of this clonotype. CDR3 residues: CSVGVGGVNTEAFF. In DNA form, the CDR3 reads TGCAGCGTTGGAGTAGGGGGAGTGAACACTGAAGCTTTCTTT. The chain links TRBV29-1 to TRBJ1-1; D may be TRBD1 (6 bases). Trimming removed 4 bases from V and 0 bases from J, with 12 bases in between. Looked up from germline, CDR1 is SQVTM and CDR2 is ANQGSEA. The CDR3 contains 14 residues.

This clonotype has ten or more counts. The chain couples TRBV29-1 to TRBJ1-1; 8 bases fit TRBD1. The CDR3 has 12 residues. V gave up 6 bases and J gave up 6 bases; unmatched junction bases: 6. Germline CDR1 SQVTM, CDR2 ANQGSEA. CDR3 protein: CSVQGAGAEAFF. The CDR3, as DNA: TGCAGCGTCCAGGGGGCGGGTGCTGAAGCTTTCTTT.

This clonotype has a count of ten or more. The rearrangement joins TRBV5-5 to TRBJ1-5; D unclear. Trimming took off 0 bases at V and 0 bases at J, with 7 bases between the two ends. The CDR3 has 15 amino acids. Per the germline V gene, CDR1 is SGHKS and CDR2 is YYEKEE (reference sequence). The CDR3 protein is CASSLDGYSNQPQHF. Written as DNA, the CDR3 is TGTGCCAGCAGCTTGGACGGTTATAGCAATCAGCCCCAGCATTTT.

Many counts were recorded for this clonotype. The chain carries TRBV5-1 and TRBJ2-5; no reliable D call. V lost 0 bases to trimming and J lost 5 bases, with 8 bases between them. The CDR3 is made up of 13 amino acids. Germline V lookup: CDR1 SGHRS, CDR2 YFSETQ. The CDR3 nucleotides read TGCGCCAGCAGCTTGGCTATCGGGGAGACCCAGTACTTC. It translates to CASSLAIGETQYF.

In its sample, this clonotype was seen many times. Here the CDR3 DNA reads TGTGCCAGCAGGGGAAGGGGCCTCCCAGATACGCAGTATTTT. Its translation: CASRGRGLPDTQYF. The V and J genes are TRBV12-3 or TRBV12-4 and TRBJ2-3; possible D gene TRBD1, 5 bases. The CDR3 contains 14 residues. Trimming cost V 6 bases and J 4 bases, with 14 bases left between them.

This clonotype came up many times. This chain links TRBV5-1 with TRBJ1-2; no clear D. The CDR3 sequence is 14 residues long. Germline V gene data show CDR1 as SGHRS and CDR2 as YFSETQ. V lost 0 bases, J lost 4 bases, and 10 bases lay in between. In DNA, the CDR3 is TGCGCCAGCAGCTTGGAAGTGGCCAGCTATGGCTACACCTTC. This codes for CASSLEVASYGYTF.

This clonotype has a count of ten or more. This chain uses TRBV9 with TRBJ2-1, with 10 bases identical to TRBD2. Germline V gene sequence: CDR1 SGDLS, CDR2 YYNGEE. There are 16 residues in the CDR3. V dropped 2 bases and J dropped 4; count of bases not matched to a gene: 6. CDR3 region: CASSVTGTSAYNEQFF. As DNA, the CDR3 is TGTGCCAGCAGCGTCACCGGGACTAGCGCATACAATGAGCAGTTCTTC.

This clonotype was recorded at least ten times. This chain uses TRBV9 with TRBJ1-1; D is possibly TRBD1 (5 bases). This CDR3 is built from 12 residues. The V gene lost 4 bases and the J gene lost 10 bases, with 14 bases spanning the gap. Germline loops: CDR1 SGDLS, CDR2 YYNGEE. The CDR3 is CASSPLGVAAFF. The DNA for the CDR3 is TGTGCCAGCAGCCCATTGGGGGTGGCAGCTTTCTTT.

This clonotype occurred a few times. The CDR3 coding sequence is TGTGCCAGCAGGTCCGACAGGGGGTTAGGGCAGCCCCAGCATTTT. It is translated as CASRSDRGLGQPQHF. This chain joins TRBV27 and TRBJ1-5; TRBD1 matches at 9 bases. The CDR3 loop spans 15 amino acids. The germline CDR1 and CDR2 sequences are MNHEY and SMNVEV (reference sequence). J was trimmed by 7 bases and V by 6 bases; bases with no gene match: 10.

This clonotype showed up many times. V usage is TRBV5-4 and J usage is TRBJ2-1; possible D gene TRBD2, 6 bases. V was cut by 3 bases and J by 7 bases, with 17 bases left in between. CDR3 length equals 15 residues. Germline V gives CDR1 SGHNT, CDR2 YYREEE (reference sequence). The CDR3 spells CASSSRRVADNEQFF. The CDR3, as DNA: TGTGCCAGCAGCTCGAGGAGAGTAGCGGATAATGAGCAGTTCTTC.

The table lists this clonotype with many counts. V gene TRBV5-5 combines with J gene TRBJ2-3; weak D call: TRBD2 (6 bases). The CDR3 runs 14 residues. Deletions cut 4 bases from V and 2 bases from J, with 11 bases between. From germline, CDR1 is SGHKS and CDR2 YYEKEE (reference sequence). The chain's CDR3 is CASSPDYHTDTQYF. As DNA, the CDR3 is TGTGCCAGCAGCCCGGACTACCACACAGATACGCAGTATTTT.

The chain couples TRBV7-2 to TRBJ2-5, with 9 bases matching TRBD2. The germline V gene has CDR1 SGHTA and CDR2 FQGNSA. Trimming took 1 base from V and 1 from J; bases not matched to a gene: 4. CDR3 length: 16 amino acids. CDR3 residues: CASSLVLAGLQETQYF. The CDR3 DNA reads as TGTGCCAGCAGCTTAGTACTAGCGGGTCTCCAAGAGACCCAGTACTTC.

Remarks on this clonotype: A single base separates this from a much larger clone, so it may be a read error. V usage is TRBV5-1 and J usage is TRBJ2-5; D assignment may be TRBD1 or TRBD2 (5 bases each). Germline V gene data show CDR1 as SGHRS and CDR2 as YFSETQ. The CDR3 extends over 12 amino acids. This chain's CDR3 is CVSNPGAETQYF. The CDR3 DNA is TGCGTCAGCAACCCCGGGGCGGAGACCCAGTACTTC.

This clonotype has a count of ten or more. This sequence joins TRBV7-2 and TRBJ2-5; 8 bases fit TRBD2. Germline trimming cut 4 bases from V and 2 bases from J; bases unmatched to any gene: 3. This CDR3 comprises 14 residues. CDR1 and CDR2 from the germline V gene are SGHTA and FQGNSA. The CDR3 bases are TGTGCCAGCAGCTGGGCGGGGGGACAAGAGACCCAGTACTTC. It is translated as CASSWAGGQETQYF.

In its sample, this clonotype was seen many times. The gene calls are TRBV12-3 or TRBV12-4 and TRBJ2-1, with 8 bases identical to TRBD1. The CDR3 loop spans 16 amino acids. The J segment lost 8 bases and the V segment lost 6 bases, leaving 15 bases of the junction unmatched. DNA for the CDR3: TGTGCCAGCAGAGAGTTTAGGGGGACCAGGGGGCATGAGCAGTTCTTC. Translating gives CASREFRGTRGHEQFF.

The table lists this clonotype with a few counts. Here the CDR3 reads CASREGLIANTGELFF. CDR3 nucleotide sequence: TGTGCCAGCCGCGAGGGACTTATCGCGAACACCGGGGAGCTGTTTTTT. The chain is built from TRBV6-5 and TRBJ2-2, with D possibly matching TRBD2 (6 bases). V was trimmed by 8 bases and J by 0 bases, leaving 16 bases between them. The germline V gene encodes CDR1 MNHEY and CDR2 SVGAGI. This CDR3 is 16 amino acids long.

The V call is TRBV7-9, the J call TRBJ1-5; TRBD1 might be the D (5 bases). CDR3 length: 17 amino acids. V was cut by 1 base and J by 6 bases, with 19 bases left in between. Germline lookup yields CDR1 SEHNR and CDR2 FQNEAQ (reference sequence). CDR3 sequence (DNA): TGTGCCAGCAGCTTAGTTGGGGCGGGTAGTTCATCTCAGCCCCAGCATTTT. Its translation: CASSLVGAGSSSQPQHF.

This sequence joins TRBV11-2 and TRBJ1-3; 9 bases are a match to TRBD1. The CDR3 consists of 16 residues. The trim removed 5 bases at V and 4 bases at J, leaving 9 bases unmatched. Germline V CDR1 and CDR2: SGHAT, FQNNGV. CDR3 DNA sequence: TGTGCCAGCAGCGGGACAGGGTCCGACTTAGGAAACACCATATATTTT. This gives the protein CASSGTGSDLGNTIYF.

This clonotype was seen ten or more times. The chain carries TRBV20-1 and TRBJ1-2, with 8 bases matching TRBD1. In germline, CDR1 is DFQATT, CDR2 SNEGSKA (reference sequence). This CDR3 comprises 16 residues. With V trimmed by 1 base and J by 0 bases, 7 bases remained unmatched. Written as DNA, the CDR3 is TGCAGTGCTAGAGGTTTCAGGGGGCAAGCTAACTATGGCTACACCTTC. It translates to CSARGFRGQANYGYTF.

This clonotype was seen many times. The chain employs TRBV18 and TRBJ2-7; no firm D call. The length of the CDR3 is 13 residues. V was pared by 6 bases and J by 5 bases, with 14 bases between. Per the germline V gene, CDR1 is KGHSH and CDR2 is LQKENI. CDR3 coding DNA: TGTGCCAGCTCGCACCCGGGTAGGCACGAGCAGTACTTC. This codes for CASSHPGRHEQYF.

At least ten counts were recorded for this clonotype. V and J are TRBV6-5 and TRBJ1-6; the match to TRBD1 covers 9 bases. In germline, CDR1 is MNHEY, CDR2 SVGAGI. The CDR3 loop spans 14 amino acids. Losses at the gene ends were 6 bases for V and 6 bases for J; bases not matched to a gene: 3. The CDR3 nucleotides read TGTGCCAGCAGGACAGGGGGGAGTAATTCACCCCTCCACTTT. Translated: CASRTGGSNSPLHF.

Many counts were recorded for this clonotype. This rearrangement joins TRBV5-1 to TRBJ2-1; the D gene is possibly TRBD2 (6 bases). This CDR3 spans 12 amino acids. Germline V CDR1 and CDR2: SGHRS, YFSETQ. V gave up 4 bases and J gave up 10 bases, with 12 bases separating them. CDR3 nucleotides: TGCGCCAGCAGCCCCGGGGGAGGAGAGCAGTTCTTC. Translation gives CASSPGGGEQFF.

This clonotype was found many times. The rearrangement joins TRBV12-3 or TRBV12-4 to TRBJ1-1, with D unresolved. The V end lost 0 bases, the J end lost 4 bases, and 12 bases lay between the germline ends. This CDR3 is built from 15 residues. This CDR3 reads CASSLALGRPTEAFF. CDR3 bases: TGTGCCAGCAGTTTAGCGCTAGGCAGACCCACTGAAGCTTTCTTT.

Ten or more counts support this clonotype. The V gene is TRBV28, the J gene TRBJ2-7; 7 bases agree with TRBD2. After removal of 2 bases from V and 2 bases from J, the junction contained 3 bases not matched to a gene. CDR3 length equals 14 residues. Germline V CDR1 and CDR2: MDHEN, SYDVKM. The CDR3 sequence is CASSLAGEAYEQYF. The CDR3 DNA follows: TGTGCCAGCAGTTTAGCGGGGGAGGCCTACGAGCAGTACTTC.

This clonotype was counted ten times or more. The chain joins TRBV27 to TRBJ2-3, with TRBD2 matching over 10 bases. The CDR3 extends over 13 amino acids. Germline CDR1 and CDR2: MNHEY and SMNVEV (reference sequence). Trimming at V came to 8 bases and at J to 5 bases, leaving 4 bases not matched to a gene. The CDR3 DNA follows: TGTGCCAGCGGGGGACTAGCGATAGATACGCAGTATTTT. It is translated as CASGGLAIDTQYF.

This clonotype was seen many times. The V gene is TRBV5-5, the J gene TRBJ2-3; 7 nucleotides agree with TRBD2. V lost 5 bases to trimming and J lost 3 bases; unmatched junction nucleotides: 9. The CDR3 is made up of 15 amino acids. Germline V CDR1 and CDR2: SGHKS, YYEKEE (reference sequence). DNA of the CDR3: TGTGCCAGCAGAGACGGGACTACATCTACAGATACGCAGTATTTT. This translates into CASRDGTTSTDTQYF.

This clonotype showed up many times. The CDR3 DNA is TGTGCCAGTAGTATAGATCATAGCGGGAGCTACAATGAGCAGTTCTTC. This encodes CASSIDHSGSYNEQFF. This chain connects TRBV19 to TRBJ2-1; 9 bases fit TRBD2. V was pared by 0 bases and J by 3 bases, with 3 bases of the junction left unmatched. Germline values: CDR1 LNHDA, CDR2 SQIVND (reference sequence). The CDR3 sequence is 16 residues long. The full variable domain, in which reference TRBV19 and TRBJ2-1 provide the parts outside the CDR3, is DGGITQSPKYLFRKEGQNVTLSCEQNLNHDAMYWYRQDPGQGLRLIYYSQIVNDFQKGDIAEGYSVSREKKESFPLTVTSAQKNPTAFYLCASSIDHSGSYNEQFFGPGTRLTVL.

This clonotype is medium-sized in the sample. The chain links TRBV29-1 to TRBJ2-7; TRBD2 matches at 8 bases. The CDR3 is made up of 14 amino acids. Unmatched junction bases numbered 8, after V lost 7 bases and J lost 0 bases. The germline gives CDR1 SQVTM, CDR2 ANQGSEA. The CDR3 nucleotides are TGCAGCGCCCGACTAGCGCCGAGCTCCTACGAGCAGTACTTC. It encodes CSARLAPSSYEQYF.

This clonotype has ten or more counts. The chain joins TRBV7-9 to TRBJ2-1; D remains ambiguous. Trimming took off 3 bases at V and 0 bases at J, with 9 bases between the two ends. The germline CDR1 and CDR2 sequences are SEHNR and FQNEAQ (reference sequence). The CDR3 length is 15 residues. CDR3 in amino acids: CASSFGQRSYNEQFF. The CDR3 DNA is TGTGCCAGCAGCTTCGGCCAGCGCTCCTACAATGAGCAGTTCTTC. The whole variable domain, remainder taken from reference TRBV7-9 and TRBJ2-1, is DTGVSQNPRHKITKRGQNVTFRCDPISEHNRLYWYRQTLGQGPEFLTYFQNEAQLEKSRLLSDRFSAERPKGSFSTLEIQRTEQGDSAMYLCASSFGQRSYNEQFFGPGTRLTVL.

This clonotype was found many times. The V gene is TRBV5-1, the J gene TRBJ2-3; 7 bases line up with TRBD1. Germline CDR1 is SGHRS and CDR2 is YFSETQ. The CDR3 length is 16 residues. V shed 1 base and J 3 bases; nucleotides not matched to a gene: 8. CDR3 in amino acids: CASSLPWTGGTDTQYF. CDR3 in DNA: TGCGCCAGCAGCTTGCCCTGGACAGGTGGTACAGATACGCAGTATTTT.

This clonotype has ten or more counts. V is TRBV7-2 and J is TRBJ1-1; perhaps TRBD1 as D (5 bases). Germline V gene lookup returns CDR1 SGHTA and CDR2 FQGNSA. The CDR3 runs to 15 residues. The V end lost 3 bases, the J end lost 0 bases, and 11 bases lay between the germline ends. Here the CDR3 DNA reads TGTGCCAGCAGCTTGACAACAGGATTGAACACTGAAGCTTTCTTT. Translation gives CASSLTTGLNTEAFF.

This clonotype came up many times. This CDR3 reads CASSSLAGGSTDTQYF. The CDR3 DNA reads as TGTGCCAGCAGCTCGCTAGCGGGGGGATCCACAGATACGCAGTATTTT. This chain links TRBV7-2 with TRBJ2-3; 11 bases align to TRBD2. The CDR3 spans 16 residues. With 4 bases clipped from V and 2 bases from J, the junction kept 5 bases outside the gene matches. Germline CDR1 is SGHTA and CDR2 is FQGNSA.